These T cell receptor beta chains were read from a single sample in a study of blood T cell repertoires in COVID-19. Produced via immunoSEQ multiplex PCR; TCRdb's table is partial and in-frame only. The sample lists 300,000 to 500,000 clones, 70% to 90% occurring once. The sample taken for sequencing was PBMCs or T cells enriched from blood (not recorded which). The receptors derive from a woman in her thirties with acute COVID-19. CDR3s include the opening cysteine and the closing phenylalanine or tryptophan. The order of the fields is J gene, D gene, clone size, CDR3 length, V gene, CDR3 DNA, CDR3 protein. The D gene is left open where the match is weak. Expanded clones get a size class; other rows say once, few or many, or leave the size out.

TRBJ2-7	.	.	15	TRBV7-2	TGTGCCAGCAGCTTAGGGGAGGTAGGGCTCTACGAGCAGTACTTC	CASSLGEVGLYEQYF
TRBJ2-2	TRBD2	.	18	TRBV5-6	TGTGCCAGCAGCGCCGGACTAGCGGGGGGCGGTCTATTAGGGGAGCTGTTTTTT	CASSAGLAGGGLLGELFF
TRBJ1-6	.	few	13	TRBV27	TGTGCCAGCAGTTTAGTTCGGAGTTCACCCCTCCACTTT	CASSLVRSSPLHF
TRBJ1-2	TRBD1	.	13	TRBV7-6	TGTGCCAGCAGCTTAGAAGGGGGCGGTGGCTACACCTTC	CASSLEGGGGYTF
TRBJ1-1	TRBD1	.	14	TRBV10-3	TGTGCCAGCGCAACTCAACAGGGGGCGTCTGAAGCTTTCTTT	CASATQQGASEAFF
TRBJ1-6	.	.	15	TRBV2	TGTGCCAGCAACAGTGACAGGTCCTATAATTCACCCCTCCACTTT	CASNSDRSYNSPLHF
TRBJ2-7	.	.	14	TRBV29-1	TGCAGCGTGGCCATCGACCGGAGCTCCTACGAGCAGTACTTC	CSVAIDRSSYEQYF
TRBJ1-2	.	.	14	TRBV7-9	TGTGCCAGCAGCCCCTCGGGCAGGGGAGATGGCTACACCTTC	CASSPSGRGDGYTF
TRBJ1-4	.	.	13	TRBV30	TGTGCCTGGAGGCCCAGGGGTGTTGAAAAACTGTTTTTT	CAWRPRGVEKLFF
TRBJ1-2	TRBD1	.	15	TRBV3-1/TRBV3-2	TGTGCCAGCAGCCAAGGACAGGGTTTCAACTATGGCTACACCTTC	CASSQGQGFNYGYTF
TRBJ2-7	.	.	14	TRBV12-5	TGTGCTAGTGGTTTGCCTGGCGGCTCCTACGAGCAGTACTTC	CASGLPGGSYEQYF
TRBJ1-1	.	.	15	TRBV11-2	TGTGCCAGCAGCTTAGATCCCGGGGTGAACACTGAAGCTTTCTTT	CASSLDPGVNTEAFF
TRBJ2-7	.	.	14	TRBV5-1	TGCGCCAGCAGCTCTTATGACAGGACCTACGAGCAGTACTTC	CASSSYDRTYEQYF
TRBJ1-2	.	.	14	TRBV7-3	TGTGCCAGCAGCTTAGGCTCGGGGGACGGTGGCTACACCTTC	CASSLGSGDGGYTF
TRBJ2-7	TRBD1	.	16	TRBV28	TGTGCCAGCAGTTCACTCGGGACAGCAAGGCCCTACGAGCAGTACTTC	CASSSLGTARPYEQYF
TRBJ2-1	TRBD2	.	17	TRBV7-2	TGTGCCAGCAGCGCCCGGGCGGGGGGGAGCTCCTACAATGAGCAGTTCTTC	CASSARAGGSSYNEQFF
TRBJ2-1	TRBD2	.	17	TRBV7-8	TGTGCCAGCAGCTTTTGGCTAGCGGGGGGGTATTACAATGAGCAGTTCTTC	CASSFWLAGGYYNEQFF
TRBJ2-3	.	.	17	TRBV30	TGTGCCTGGAGTGTACCGGGAACAGGGTCGGGGACAGATACGCAGTATTTT	CAWSVPGTGSGTDTQYF
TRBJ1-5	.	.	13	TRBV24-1	TGTGCCACCAGTGAACCGGGACAACCCTCCCAGCATTTT	CATSEPGQPSQHF
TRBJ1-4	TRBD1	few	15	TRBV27	TGTGCCAGCAGTTTAAACACAGGGGGTCGGGAAAAACTGTTTTTT	CASSLNTGGREKLFF
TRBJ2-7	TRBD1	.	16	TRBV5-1	TGCGCCAGCAGCTCCTCCGGGACAGGGTTTATGTACGAGCAGTACTTC	CASSSSGTGFMYEQYF
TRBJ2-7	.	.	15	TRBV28	TGTGCCAGCAGTTTTAGGGACACAATGCACCGGGAGCAGTACTTC	CASSFRDTMHREQYF
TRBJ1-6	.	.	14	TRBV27	TGTGCCAGCAGTTTACAGGGGCCCTATTCACCCCTCCACTTT	CASSLQGPYSPLHF
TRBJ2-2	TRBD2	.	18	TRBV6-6	TGTGCCAGCAGTCCGGTCTATAGCGGGGGTAGTGGCACCGGGGAGCTGTTTTTT	CASSPVYSGGSGTGELFF
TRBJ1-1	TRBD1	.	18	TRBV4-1	TGCGCCAGCAGCCGAGAACGGACGACAGGGGGTGGGGTAGTAATCGCTTTCTTT	CASSRERTTGGGVVIAFF
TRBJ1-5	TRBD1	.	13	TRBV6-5	TGTGCCAGCATGAGGGGGCCGGGTCAGCCCCAGCATTTT	CASMRGPGQPQHF
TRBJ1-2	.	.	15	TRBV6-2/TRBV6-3	TGTGCCAGCAGTTACTCTGACAGGAAAGCAAATGGCTACACCTTC	CASSYSDRKANGYTF
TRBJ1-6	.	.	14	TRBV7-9	TGTGCCAGCCAAGACAGCTCCTATAATTCACCCCTCCACTTT	CASQDSSYNSPLHF
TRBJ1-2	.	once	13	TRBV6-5	TGTGCCACAAAACGCGGGGCAGGCGGGACTGTAACCTTC	CATKRGAGGTVTF
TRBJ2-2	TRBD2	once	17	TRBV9	TGTGCCAGCAGCGCCGACTCGCTAGCGGTTCACACCGGGGAGCTGTTTTTT	CASSADSLAVHTGELFF
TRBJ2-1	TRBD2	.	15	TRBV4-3	TGCGCCAGCAGCCAAGAACTAGCGGGCTACAATGAGCAGTTCTTC	CASSQELAGYNEQFF
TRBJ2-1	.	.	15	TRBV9	TGTGCCAGCAGCGTCGGGACTCCATCCTACAATGAGCAGTTCTTC	CASSVGTPSYNEQFF
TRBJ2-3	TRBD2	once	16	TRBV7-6	TGTGCCAGCAGCCCTCGACCGGGGGGGATGACAGATACGCAGTATTTT	CASSPRPGGMTDTQYF
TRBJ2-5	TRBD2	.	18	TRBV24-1	TGTGCCACCAGTGACGCAATGCGGCGGGGGGATCACCAAGAGACCCAGTACTTC	CATSDAMRRGDHQETQYF
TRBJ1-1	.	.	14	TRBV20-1	TGCAGTGCTAGTCCTCCAGAAGTAATACCTGAAGCTTTCTTT	CSASPPEVIPEAFF
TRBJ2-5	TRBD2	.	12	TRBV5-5	TGTGCCAGCAGCTTCGGGGGGGAGACCCAGTACTTC	CASSFGGETQYF
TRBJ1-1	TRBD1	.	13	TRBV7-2	TGTGCCAGCAGCTTCAAGGGGGCTGCTGAAGCTTTCTTT	CASSFKGAAEAFF
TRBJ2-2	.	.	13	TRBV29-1	TGCAGCGTTGATAGGGGGATCACCGGGGAGCTGTTTTTT	CSVDRGITGELFF
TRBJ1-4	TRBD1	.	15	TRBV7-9	TGTGCCAGCAGCCAGGAGACAGGGTTCTATGAAAAACTGTTTTTT	CASSQETGFYEKLFF
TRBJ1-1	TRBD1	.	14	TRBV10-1	TGCGCCAGCAGGGCAGGGGGTCCGAACACTGAAGCTTTCTTT	CASRAGGPNTEAFF
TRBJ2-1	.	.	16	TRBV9	TGTGCCAGCAGCGTAGTTAGCCAAAGCTCCTACAATGAGCAGTTCTTC	CASSVVSQSSYNEQFF
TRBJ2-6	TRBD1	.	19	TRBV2	TGTGCCAGCAGTGACCGCATCCGGACAGGGGGCTATGGGGCCAACGTCCTGACTTTC	CASSDRIRTGGYGANVLTF
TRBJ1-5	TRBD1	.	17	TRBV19	TGTGCCAGTACCCACGGACAGGGGGCTTATAGCAATCAGCCCCAGCATTTT	CASTHGQGAYSNQPQHF
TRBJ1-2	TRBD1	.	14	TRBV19	TGTGCCAGTAGTAAGGACAGGGAGGGGTATGGCTACACCTTC	CASSKDREGYGYTF
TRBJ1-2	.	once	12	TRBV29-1	TGCAGCGTTCCCGGGACAACAAATGGCTACACCTTC	CSVPGTTNGYTF
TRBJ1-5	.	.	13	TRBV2	TGTGCCAGCAAGGGGGATTGGAATCAGCCCCAGCATTTT	CASKGDWNQPQHF
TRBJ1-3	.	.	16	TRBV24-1	TGTGCCACCAGTGACCCGGGGAGAGGCTCTGGAAACACCATATATTTT	CATSDPGRGSGNTIYF